Shown below are 9 T cell receptor beta chains from a single sample sequenced in a study of shared clonotypes between healthy human individuals (TCRdb year 2020). The library came from the immunoSEQ multiplex PCR assay. TCRdb mirrors the immuneACCESS table, restricted to in-frame sequences. Some clones are absent from its copies; in checked studies, under half trace to an unresolved V gene, and the reason for the others is unknown. Across this sample there are approximately 720,000 clones, with around 72% seen only once. In total, the top ten clones hold 1.8% of the sample. The material sequenced was memory CD4+ T cells sorted from blood. Sample cell subset or site, as interpreted from the label and publication: CD45RA-negative fraction. These receptors were collected from a woman in her thirties in good health.

The chain couples TRBV5-5 to TRBJ2-7; perhaps D is TRBD1 or TRBD2 (5 bases each). V lost 1 base, J lost 6 bases, and 14 bases lay in between. Germline CDR1 reads SGHKS; CDR2 reads YYEKEE (reference sequence). This CDR3 spans 14 amino acids. The CDR3 region has the DNA TGTGCCAGCAGCTTGCTTCTGGGGGTGGCCGAGCAGTACTTC. It translates to CASSLLLGVAEQYF.

The chain uses TRBV19 and TRBJ2-1, with 15 bases lining up with TRBD2. With 10 bases clipped from V and 8 bases from J, the junction kept 3 bases outside the gene matches. The CDR3 consists of 13 residues. Germline V CDR1 and CDR2: LNHDA, SQIVND (reference sequence). CDR3 in DNA: TGTGCCACCGGACTAGCGGGAGGGGATGAGCAGTTCTTC. This encodes CATGLAGGDEQFF.

J is TRBJ1-3 and V is TRBV5-1; a weak D match, TRBD1 (6 bases). This CDR3 has 15 residues. Between the trimmed V and J ends, which lost 0 bases and 2 bases, there was a span of 9 bases. Germline values: CDR1 SGHRS, CDR2 YFSETQ. The chain's CDR3 is CASSLERDTGNTIYF. Written as DNA, the CDR3 is TGCGCCAGCAGCTTGGAGCGGGACACTGGAAACACCATATATTTT.

The gene calls are TRBV6-6 and TRBJ2-7; the D gene is possibly TRBD2 (6 bases). Trimming took 6 bases from V and 4 from J, leaving 19 bases between them. There are 15 residues in the CDR3. In germline, CDR1 is MNHNY, CDR2 SVGAGI (reference sequence). CDR3 in DNA: TGTGCCAGCAGCGCCTCTCTAGCGAACGTATACGAGCAGTACTTC. It is translated as CASSASLANVYEQYF.

The rearrangement joins TRBV6-1 to TRBJ2-7, with no clear D. This CDR3 region has 16 residues. Germline V lookup: CDR1 MNHNS, CDR2 SASEGT. V lost 1 base and J lost 0, with 13 bases in between. The CDR3 nucleotides are TGTGCCAGCAGTGAAGTTTGGGATCCAGTCTCCTACGAGCAGTACTTC. Its translation is CASSEVWDPVSYEQYF.

This rearrangement joins TRBV9 to TRBJ2-7, with 9 nucleotides matching TRBD2. CDR3 length: 15 amino acids. Germline V gives CDR1 SGDLS, CDR2 YYNGEE. Trimming removed 0 bases from V and 6 bases from J; junction bases left unmatched: 7. CDR3 in amino acids: CASSVDVAGVREQYF. CDR3 nucleotides: TGTGCCAGCAGCGTAGATGTAGCGGGAGTTCGCGAGCAGTACTTC.

This chain connects TRBV5-1 to TRBJ1-1; D might be TRBD1 (5 bases). Looked up from germline, CDR1 is SGHRS and CDR2 is YFSETQ. The CDR3 loop spans 13 amino acids. V dropped 0 bases and J dropped 4 bases, with 7 bases sitting between them. CDR3: CASSLAGLTEAFF. CDR3 bases: TGCGCCAGCAGCTTGGCAGGGCTCACTGAAGCTTTCTTT.

V gene TRBV7-2 combines with J gene TRBJ2-1; maybe TRBD2 (6 bases). The V gene's germline CDR1 is SGHTA and CDR2 FQGNSA. The V and J ends lost 5 bases and 7 bases respectively, with 12 bases between them. The CDR3 is made up of 13 amino acids. The CDR3 sequence: CASSGGERNEQFF. The DNA for the CDR3 is TGTGCCAGCAGCGGCGGGGAACGAAATGAGCAGTTCTTC.

This sequence joins TRBV28 and TRBJ2-7; 8 bases align to TRBD1. The germline V gene encodes CDR1 MDHEN and CDR2 SYDVKM. V dropped 7 bases and J dropped 12; count of bases not matched to a gene: 14. The CDR3 runs to 13 residues. DNA for the CDR3: TGTGCCAGCACGGATTCAGCAGGGGGCGTACTGTACTTC. Its protein product is CASTDSAGGVLYF. Full variable domain (outside the CDR3, taken from reference TRBV28 and TRBJ2-7): DVKVTQSSRYLVKRTGEKVFLECVQDMDHENMFWYRQDPGLGLRLIYFSYDVKMKEKGDIPEGYSVSREKKERFSLILESASTNQTSMYLCASTDSAGGVLYFGPGTRLTVT.